This T cell receptor (beta chain) is from a study of vaccination and CD4 T cells after COVID-19. Trimming removed 4 bases from V and 8 bases from J; junction bases left unmatched: 2. Germline V gene lookup returns CDR1 DFQATT and CDR2 SNEGSKA (reference sequence). There are 13 residues in the CDR3. Treatment noted: roughly 10-day PBMC culture with coronavirus spike peptide pools or control peptides (ViraFEST assay). The Oncomine TCR Beta short-read assay was applied to DNA of cultured CD4+ T cells. In TCRdb, the PCR reads were re-called with MiXCR into one record per CDR3 protein. The profile covers roughly 17,000 distinct CDR3 sequences, with 38% appearing a single time and approximately 13% taken by the ten largest. In the case of this clonotype: Its specificity is not known.

The rearrangement uses TRBV20-1 and TRBJ1-6; TRBD1 aligns across 10 bases. The specimen was CD4+ T cells from blood, cultured in vitro. The clonotype comes from a human donor who had recovered from COVID-19. This CDR3 is CSATGQGDSPLHF. CDR3 in DNA: TGCAGTGCTACAGGACAGGGGGATTCACCCCTCCACTTT.